The 31 T cell receptor beta chains given below trace back to one sample, sequenced in a study of Ad26.COV2.S vaccination and SARS-CoV-2 variants. Measured with immunoSEQ multiplex PCR; TCRdb has only the in-frame clones, and not every one. The top ten hold 2.5% to 3.5% of the sample, which has some 350,000 clones, 70% to 90% seen once. Described treatment: roughly 18 received Ad26.COV2.S at low or high dose, single or two shots; about five received placebo; per-sample allocation not given. Following the first vaccine or placebo injection, samples were taken on day 63. Sample: peripheral blood, taken in a trial of Ad26.COV2.S vaccine versus placebo. Every receptor here comes from a person aged 18 to 65 who received the Ad26.COV2.S COVID-19 vaccine or a placebo.

The gene calls are TRBV4-3 and TRBJ2-4, with D uncertain. Germline V lookup: CDR1 LGHNA, CDR2 YSLEER. The CDR3 extends over 16 amino acids. The V end was cut by 1 base, the J end by 0 bases, with 10 bases between. CDR3 amino acids: CASSQGRTLAKNIQYF. In nucleotides, the CDR3 is TGCGCCAGCAGCCAAGGAAGGACCCTAGCCAAAAACATTCAGTACTTC.

The chain couples TRBV18 to TRBJ1-1; maybe TRBD1 (5 bases). The CDR3 is 15 residues long. Germline-derived CDR1 and CDR2 are KGHSH and LQKENI. Trimming cost V 0 bases and J 1 base, with 9 bases left between them. CDR3 in DNA: TGTGCCAGCTCACCACCTGGGGCGCGGAACACTGAAGCTTTCTTT. It translates to CASSPPGARNTEAFF.

CDR3 sequence reads: CASTLEGNSPLHF. Written as DNA, the CDR3 is TGTGCCAGCACCCTGGAGGGGAATTCACCCCTCCACTTT. The genes are TRBV7-2 and TRBJ1-6; D may be TRBD1 (5 bases). CDR1 SGHTA and CDR2 FQGNSA come from the germline V gene. Trimming left V 7 bases short and J 7 bases short, with 11 bases between. The CDR3 runs 13 residues.

V gene TRBV7-2 combines with J gene TRBJ2-4; possibly TRBD1 or TRBD2 for D (7 bases each). Germline-derived CDR1 and CDR2 are SGHTA and FQGNSA. The V end lost 5 bases, the J end lost 1 base, and 18 bases lay between the germline ends. The CDR3 totals 17 residues. The DNA for the CDR3 is TGTGCCAGCAGCCCAGGGGGGGCTGGGTGGGCCAAAAACATTCAGTACTTC. Its protein product is CASSPGGAGWAKNIQYF.

This chain connects TRBV30 to TRBJ2-7; perhaps TRBD1 as D (6 bases). Germline values: CDR1 GTSNPN, CDR2 SVGIG (reference sequence). This CDR3 has 13 residues. The V end lost 0 bases, the J end lost 5 bases, and 11 bases lay between the germline ends. CDR3 amino acids: CAWSVQGVNEQYF. DNA for the CDR3: TGTGCCTGGAGTGTACAGGGCGTCAACGAGCAGTACTTC.

The rearrangement joins TRBV5-4 to TRBJ2-7, with 7 bases that match TRBD1. The CDR3 is made up of 14 amino acids. Losses at the gene ends were 3 bases for V and 5 bases for J; bases not matched to a gene: 8. Germline V gene lookup returns CDR1 SGHNT and CDR2 YYREEE (reference sequence). CDR3 loop: CASSSGQTTNEQYF. The CDR3 DNA follows: TGTGCCAGCAGCTCGGGACAGACTACGAACGAGCAGTACTTC.

The chain links TRBV5-1 to TRBJ2-7; unclear D gene. The germline CDR1 and CDR2 sequences are SGHRS and YFSETQ. The CDR3 runs to 11 residues. The V end lost 3 bases, the J end lost 0 bases, and 1 base lay between the germline ends. In DNA, the CDR3 is TGCGCCAGCAGCTCCTCCTACGAGCAGTACTTC. It is translated as CASSSSYEQYF.

The chain uses TRBV19 and TRBJ2-2, with D possibly being TRBD1 (8 bases). Per the germline V gene, CDR1 is LNHDA and CDR2 is SQIVND (reference sequence). V dropped 3 bases and J dropped 5 bases, with 13 bases sitting between them. This CDR3 has 15 residues. DNA of the CDR3: TGTGCCAGTAGTATTGACAGGGGAGGGACCGGGGAGCTGTTTTTT. It translates to CASSIDRGGTGELFF.

The chain carries TRBV20-1 and TRBJ2-1; D may be TRBD2 (5 bases). V lost 3 bases and J 4 bases, leaving 10 bases between the germline ends. This CDR3 spans 13 amino acids. The germline V gene encodes CDR1 DFQATT and CDR2 SNEGSKA (reference sequence). CDR3 DNA sequence: TGCAGTGCTAGTCTAGCCCTTTACAATGAGCAGTTCTTC. Protein: CSASLALYNEQFF.

The CDR3 nucleotides are TGTGCCAGCAGCGGTGGGGGGAGTGCGCAGTATTTT. This codes for CASSGGGSAQYF. The rearrangement joins TRBV9 to TRBJ2-3, with D possibly being TRBD2 (6 bases). V lost 3 bases and J 10 bases, leaving 12 bases between the germline ends. The CDR3 sequence is 12 residues long. Germline V gene data show CDR1 as SGDLS and CDR2 as YYNGEE. Supplemented by reference TRBV9 and TRBJ2-3, the full variable domain reads DSGVTQTPKHLITATGQRVTLRCSPRSGDLSVYWYQQSLDQGLQFLIQYYNGEERAKGNILERFSAQQFPDLHSELNLSSLELGDSALYFCASSGGGSAQYFGPGTRLTVL.

The genes are TRBV28 and TRBJ2-3, with D possibly matching TRBD2 (5 bases). This CDR3 comprises 16 residues. Trimming shortened V by 3 bases and J by 2 bases, and 15 bases separated the two germline ends. Germline values: CDR1 MDHEN, CDR2 SYDVKM. The CDR3 reads CASSFGREDITDTQYF. The DNA for the CDR3 is TGTGCCAGCAGTTTTGGACGGGAAGACATCACAGATACGCAGTATTTT.

The chain employs TRBV28 and TRBJ1-5; 8 bases match TRBD1. With V trimmed by 8 bases and J by 1 base, 19 bases remained unmatched. The CDR3 spans 19 residues. The germline V gene encodes CDR1 MDHEN and CDR2 SYDVKM. This chain's CDR3 is CASPAGSGRGQTSNQPQHF. CDR3 nucleotide sequence: TGTGCCAGCCCAGCAGGGAGTGGCAGGGGGCAGACCAGCAATCAGCCCCAGCATTTT. The variable domain in full, completed from reference TRBV28 and TRBJ1-5, reads DVKVTQSSRYLVKRTGEKVFLECVQDMDHENMFWYRQDPGLGLRLIYFSYDVKMKEKGDIPEGYSVSREKKERFSLILESASTNQTSMYLCASPAGSGRGQTSNQPQHFGDGTRLSIL.

This clone was seen a handful of times. The chain has TRBV5-8 and TRBJ2-3; D perhaps matches TRBD2 (7 bases). V was pared by 6 bases and J by 5 bases, with 16 bases between. CDR3 size: 14 residues. Germline CDR1 SGHTS, CDR2 YDEGEE. The CDR3 spells CASILSGEGDTQYF. DNA for the CDR3: TGTGCCAGCATCCTATCAGGGGAGGGAGATACGCAGTATTTT.

Concerning this clone itself: The sample has other DNA sequences that encode this CDR3 too. The V gene is TRBV9, the J gene TRBJ2-7; 8 bases are shared with TRBD2. Germline CDR1 and CDR2: SGDLS and YYNGEE. CDR3 length equals 15 residues. Trimming at V came to 0 bases and at J to 2 bases, leaving 4 bases not matched to a gene. CDR3: CASSVGSGTTYEQYF. The CDR3 region has the DNA TGTGCCAGCAGCGTAGGTAGCGGGACCACCTACGAGCAGTACTTC.

This clone was observed a few times. The V call is TRBV5-8, the J call TRBJ1-6; tentatively, D is TRBD1 (5 bases). In germline, CDR1 is SGHTS, CDR2 YDEGEE. Trimming cost V 0 bases and J 7 bases, with 14 bases left between them. This CDR3 has 16 residues. This chain's CDR3 is CASSLVLVGGNSPLHF. The DNA for the CDR3 is TGTGCCAGCAGCTTGGTTTTGGTGGGGGGGAATTCACCCCTCCACTTT.

The gene calls are TRBV6-2 or TRBV6-3 and TRBJ1-2; 9 bases fit TRBD1. CDR1 is MNHEY and CDR2 is SVGEGT in the germline V gene. Trimming cost V 5 bases and J 1 base; bases outside gene matches: 11. The CDR3 has 17 amino acids. The CDR3 sequence is CASSPTGTGLFNYGYTF. The CDR3 region has the DNA TGTGCCAGCAGTCCCACCGGGACAGGGCTCTTTAACTATGGCTACACCTTC.

This chain joins TRBV27 and TRBJ2-7; 10 bases match TRBD1. CDR3 length: 16 residues. V lost 2 bases, J lost 4 bases, and 8 bases stayed unmatched. Germline V gives CDR1 MNHEY, CDR2 SMNVEV (reference sequence). The chain's CDR3 is CASSLITGTGVYEQYF. DNA for the CDR3: TGTGCCAGCAGTTTAATAACCGGGACAGGGGTTTACGAGCAGTACTTC.

This clone was seen a single time. A read error may account for a junction end that differs from germline. The CDR3 nucleotides read TGCGCCAGCAGCCGCGGACAGGGAAAGCAAGGGACCCAGTACTTC. Translating gives CASSRGQGKQGTQYF. The rearrangement uses TRBV4-3 and TRBJ2-5; TRBD1 agrees at 8 bases. Per the germline V gene, CDR1 is LGHNA and CDR2 is YSLEER. CDR3 length: 15 amino acids.

This clone appeared a single time. CDR3 region: CASSLVVRGPGANTEAFF. CDR3 in DNA: TGCGCCAGCAGCTTGGTTGTCCGTGGGCCGGGGGCGAACACTGAAGCTTTCTTT. The chain carries TRBV5-1 and TRBJ1-1; D perhaps matches TRBD1 (6 bases). From germline, CDR1 is SGHRS and CDR2 YFSETQ. Between the trimmed V and J ends, which lost 0 bases and 1 base, there was a span of 19 bases. This CDR3 comprises 18 residues. Drawing the rest from reference TRBV5-1 and TRBJ1-1, the complete variable domain is KAGVTQTPRYLIKTRGQQVTLSCSPISGHRSVSWYQQTPGQGLQFLFEYFSETQRNKGNFPGRFSGRQFSNSRSEMNVSTLELGDSALYLCASSLVVRGPGANTEAFFGQGTRLTVV.

The chain is built from TRBV2 and TRBJ2-1; TRBD1 agrees at 10 bases. Germline CDR1 and CDR2: SNHLY and FYNNEI. This CDR3 has 13 amino acids. V dropped 5 bases and J dropped 8; count of bases not matched to a gene: 3. The CDR3 DNA follows: TGTGCCAGCAGTCCGACAGGGGGCGATGAGCAGTTCTTC. Translating it yields CASSPTGGDEQFF.

The chain employs TRBV6-5 and TRBJ2-7; D possibly uses TRBD1 or TRBD2 (5 bases each). CDR1 is MNHEY and CDR2 is SVGAGI in the germline V gene. The CDR3 sequence is 13 residues long. V was pared by 6 bases and J by 0 bases, with 9 bases between. CDR3: CASSRDRSYEQYF. The CDR3 DNA sequence: TGTGCCAGCAGCCGGGACCGCTCCTACGAGCAGTACTTC.

This chain connects TRBV9 to TRBJ1-3; D is unresolved. The germline V gene has CDR1 SGDLS and CDR2 YYNGEE. Trimming stripped 4 bases from V and 1 base from J, with 15 bases between. CDR3 length equals 16 residues. The CDR3 sequence is CASSRGRLLSGNTIYF. The CDR3 nucleotides read TGTGCCAGCAGCCGTGGACGTTTGTTGTCTGGAAACACCATATATTTT.

The chain recombines TRBV19 with TRBJ1-2; TRBD1 agrees at 9 bases. Germline-derived CDR1 and CDR2 are LNHDA and SQIVND (reference sequence). The CDR3 runs 16 residues. The ends lost 3 bases at V and 0 bases at J; junction bases unmatched: 5. CDR3 amino acids: CASSIGGQGTNYGYTF. CDR3 bases: TGTGCCAGTAGTATTGGCGGACAGGGGACTAACTATGGCTACACCTTC.

The sample holds one count of this clone. The rearrangement uses TRBV3-1 (or the pseudogene TRBV3-2) and TRBJ1-5; D is unclear. The CDR3 is made up of 13 amino acids. Germline CDR1 and CDR2: LGHDT and YNNKEL (reference sequence). V lost 0 bases, J lost 7 bases, and 7 bases lay in between. The CDR3 loop is CASSQDVIQPQHF. DNA of the CDR3: TGTGCCAGCAGCCAAGATGTTATCCAGCCCCAGCATTTT.

The rearrangement uses TRBV29-1 and TRBJ2-3; unclear D gene. CDR3 length: 13 residues. The germline V gene has CDR1 SQVTM and CDR2 ANQGSEA. V lost 4 bases and J lost 2, with 10 bases in between. CDR3 residues: CSVGRTDTDTQYF. The CDR3 DNA follows: TGCAGCGTTGGCAGAACAGACACAGATACGCAGTATTTT.

The CDR3 coding sequence is TGTGCCAGCAGCTTAGAACAGGTTAAAGAGACCCAGTACTTC. The encoded protein is CASSLEQVKETQYF. The V and J genes are TRBV7-8 and TRBJ2-5; TRBD1 is a possible D gene (5 bases). The CDR3 covers 14 residues. V dropped 1 base and J dropped 3 bases, with 9 bases sitting between them. CDR1 is SGHVS and CDR2 is FQNEAQ in the germline V gene.

The V gene is TRBV6-5, the J gene TRBJ1-2, with a weak D call TRBD1 (6 bases). This CDR3 contains 13 residues. CDR1 and CDR2 from the germline V gene are MNHEY and SVGAGI. The V end lost 6 bases, the J end lost 2 bases, and 10 bases lay between the germline ends. CDR3 nucleotide sequence: TGTGCCAGCAGATCAGGGGTAAACTATGGCTACACCTTC. Translating it yields CASRSGVNYGYTF.

J is TRBJ2-1 and V is TRBV10-3; 13 nucleotides line up with TRBD2. With V trimmed by 6 bases and J by 8 bases, 4 bases remained unmatched. Germline CDR1 is ENHRY and CDR2 is SYGVKD. This CDR3 region has 14 residues. The CDR3 coding sequence is TGTGCCATCAGAGGGACTAGCGGGGTTGATGAGCAGTTCTTC. It yields the protein CAIRGTSGVDEQFF.

The J gene is TRBJ1-3, the V gene TRBV7-6; a weak D match, TRBD1 (6 bases). In germline, CDR1 is SGHVS, CDR2 FNYEAQ. Trimming removed 1 base from V and 4 bases from J, with 17 bases in between. The CDR3 has 17 amino acids. CDR3 sequence reads: CASSLVRVGGQGNTIYF. The CDR3 DNA is TGTGCCAGCAGCTTAGTGAGGGTGGGGGGACAAGGAAACACCATATATTTT.

The rearrangement uses TRBV3-1 (or the pseudogene TRBV3-2) and TRBJ1-6; D gene ambiguous. Trimming removed 3 bases at V and 7 bases at J, with 4 bases between. In germline, CDR1 is LGHDT, CDR2 YNNKEL (reference sequence). The CDR3 is made up of 12 amino acids. The chain's CDR3 is CASSQKNSPLHF. CDR3 bases: TGTGCCAGCAGCCAGAAGAATTCACCCCTCCACTTT.

This chain links TRBV4-3 with TRBJ2-7; D is unclear. Germline V lookup: CDR1 LGHNA, CDR2 YSLEER. Trimming stripped 0 bases from V and 0 bases from J, with 9 bases between. CDR3 size: 15 residues. The CDR3 bases are TGCGCCAGCAGCCAAGAAGACGCCAGCTCCTACGAGCAGTACTTC. Protein product: CASSQEDASSYEQYF.